These 26 T cell receptor beta chains came from one sample sequenced in a study of OX40 agonist ivuxolimab in advanced cancers. Clones were read by immunoSEQ multiplex PCR, and TCRdb kept only the in-frame ones, dropping some. This sample has just over 50,000 clones; around 81% occur once, and the top ten carry more than 2.5%. The sequencing used CD4+ or CD8+ T cells sorted from blood, collected in a trial of the OX40 agonist ivuxolimab. The receptor set was obtained from an adult with an advanced solid tumor such as melanoma, head and neck, liver or kidney cancer.

This clone appeared a single time. The chain couples TRBV9 to TRBJ2-5; possible D gene TRBD2, 5 bases. With 0 bases removed from V and 5 bases from J, the gap between germline ends came to 17 bases. CDR1 is SGDLS, CDR2 YYNGEE, per germline. There are 16 residues in the CDR3. The CDR3 region has the DNA TGTGCCAGCAGCGTAGGGTCTACCCGGGATGGGGAGACCCAGTACTTC. Its protein is CASSVGSTRDGETQYF.

The V gene is TRBV2, the J gene TRBJ1-4, with D possibly being TRBD1 (5 bases). Germline V gives CDR1 SNHLY, CDR2 FYNNEI. Trimming cost V 6 bases and J 9 bases, with 23 bases left between them. The CDR3 loop spans 16 amino acids. The CDR3 reads CASRREAGPLMKKLFF. CDR3 nucleotides: TGTGCCAGCAGAAGGGAGGCGGGGCCCCTAATGAAAAAACTGTTTTTT.

The chain has TRBV6-6 and TRBJ1-4; D is uncertain. V gave up 6 bases and J gave up 4 bases, with 3 bases separating them. Germline lookup yields CDR1 MNHNY and CDR2 SVGAGI (reference sequence). The CDR3 is 11 amino acids. The CDR3 DNA reads as TGTGCCAGCAGGGATAATGAAAAACTGTTTTTT. It yields the protein CASRDNEKLFF.

The V gene is TRBV29-1, the J gene TRBJ2-1; D gene ambiguous. Per germline, CDR1 SQVTM and CDR2 ANQGSEA. This CDR3 has 14 residues. The germline V and J ends were trimmed by 4 bases and 0 bases, with 10 bases remaining between them. The CDR3 DNA is TGCAGCGTTGGAAAACGGAGCTCCTACAATGAGCAGTTCTTC. The encoded protein is CSVGKRSSYNEQFF.

The V gene is TRBV7-2, the J gene TRBJ1-4; 11 positions match TRBD1. This CDR3 is 19 amino acids long. V shed 1 base and J 4 bases; nucleotides not matched to a gene: 11. Germline V gene lookup returns CDR1 SGHTA and CDR2 FQGNSA. CDR3 residues: CASSLGRTGGRGINEKLFF. As DNA, the CDR3 is TGTGCCAGCAGCTTAGGAAGGACAGGGGGCCGGGGCATTAATGAAAAACTGTTTTTT.

CDR3: CASSTQGGYNEKLFF. The CDR3 DNA reads TGTGCCAGTAGTACTCAGGGCGGGTATAATGAAAAACTGTTTTTT. The V and J genes are TRBV19 and TRBJ1-4, with D possibly TRBD1 on 5 matching bases. V gave up 4 bases and J gave up 4 bases, with 13 bases separating them. This CDR3 region has 15 residues. The germline V gene has CDR1 LNHDA and CDR2 SQIVND (reference sequence).

The chain employs TRBV29-1 and TRBJ2-5; maybe TRBD1 (6 bases). The CDR3 has 13 amino acids. The V end lost 4 bases, the J end lost 4 bases, and 13 bases lay between the germline ends. CDR1 and CDR2 from the germline V gene are SQVTM and ANQGSEA. The CDR3 DNA is TGCAGCGTTGGTTCAGGGGCCGGAGAGACCCAGTACTTC. This translates into CSVGSGAGETQYF. Complete variable domain (other parts from reference TRBV29-1 and TRBJ2-5): SAVISQKPSRDICQRGTSLTIQCQVDSQVTMMFWYRQQPGQSLTLIATANQGSEATYESGFVIDKFPISRPNLTFSTLTVSNMSPEDSSIYLCSVGSGAGETQYFGPGTRLLVL.

This chain uses TRBV5-6 with TRBJ1-2; 7 nucleotides line up with TRBD1. V lost 4 bases and J lost 8; bases outside the gene matches: 11. CDR1 and CDR2 from the germline V gene are SGHDT and YYEEEE. The CDR3 spans 14 residues. The CDR3 is CASSAGTEGRGYTF. The CDR3 bases are TGTGCCAGCAGCGCGGGGACAGAGGGGAGAGGCTACACCTTC.

The chain carries TRBV19 and TRBJ2-1; 7 nucleotides line up with TRBD1. J was trimmed by 10 bases and V by 1 base; bases with no gene match: 7. Germline lookup yields CDR1 LNHDA and CDR2 SQIVND (reference sequence). CDR3 length: 14 residues. DNA of the CDR3: TGTGCCAGTAGTATAGGTAGGGGGCCTATGGAGCAGTTCTTC. This sequence encodes CASSIGRGPMEQFF. Full variable domain (rest looked up from reference TRBV19 and TRBJ2-1): DGGITQSPKYLFRKEGQNVTLSCEQNLNHDAMYWYRQDPGQGLRLIYYSQIVNDFQKGDIAEGYSVSREKKESFPLTVTSAQKNPTAFYLCASSIGRGPMEQFFGPGTRLTVL.

The DNA for the CDR3 is TGTGCCAGCAGCTCCACTCCCCTTTGGACAGGGTCGAACACTGAAGCTTTCTTT. Translating gives CASSSTPLWTGSNTEAFF. The chain couples TRBV7-9 to TRBJ1-1; 8 nucleotides agree with TRBD1. Germline V CDR1 and CDR2: SEHNR, FQNEAQ (reference sequence). This CDR3 has 18 residues. V was pared by 4 bases and J by 1 base, with 14 bases of the junction left unmatched.

The chain is built from TRBV5-8 and TRBJ2-7; D possibly corresponds to TRBD1 (6 bases). The CDR3 spans 15 residues. Germline CDR1 and CDR2: SGHTS and YDEGEE. The V and J ends lost 4 bases and 4 bases respectively, with 18 bases between them. CDR3 in DNA: TGTGCCAGCAGCCGTGTCCTCGAGGGGGTTTACGAGCAGTACTTC. It specifies CASSRVLEGVYEQYF. Complete variable domain (other parts from reference TRBV5-8 and TRBJ2-7): EAGVTQSPTHLIKTRGQQATLRCSPISGHTSVYWYQQALGLGLQFLLWYDEGEERNRGNFPPRFSGRQFPNYSSELNVNALELEDSALYLCASSRVLEGVYEQYFGPGTRLTVT.

The V and J genes are TRBV20-1 and TRBJ1-2; 7 bases are shared with TRBD1. V gave up 6 bases and J gave up 7 bases; unmatched junction bases: 5. There are 11 residues in the CDR3. The V gene's germline CDR1 is DFQATT and CDR2 SNEGSKA (reference sequence). The CDR3 DNA reads as TGCAGTGCCGACAGGGAGGGTGGCTACACCTTC. As protein: CSADREGGYTF.

This chain links TRBV6-4 with TRBJ1-4, with unresolved D. The V gene lost 2 bases and the J gene lost 7 bases, with 8 bases spanning the gap. Germline lookup yields CDR1 MRHNA and CDR2 SNTAGT. The length of the CDR3 is 13 residues. The CDR3 sequence is CASSDREGEKLFF. DNA for the CDR3: TGTGCCAGCAGTGACAGGGAGGGTGAAAAACTGTTTTTT.

The V and J genes are TRBV7-6 and TRBJ2-3; 8 bases align to TRBD2. The CDR3 consists of 15 residues. CDR1 is SGHVS, CDR2 FNYEAQ, per germline. Trimming cost V 3 bases and J 8 bases; bases outside gene matches: 10. CDR3 bases: TGTGCCAGCAGCTTGGATCCGGCGGCGGGAGGTACGCAGTATTTT. Translating gives CASSLDPAAGGTQYF.

The rearrangement links TRBV4-2 to TRBJ1-2, with a weak D call TRBD1 (5 bases). Trimming shortened V by 1 base and J by 8 bases, and 14 bases separated the two germline ends. This CDR3 region has 14 residues. Per the germline V gene, CDR1 is LGHNA and CDR2 is YNFKEQ. The chain's CDR3 is CASSQVSAGHGYTF. The CDR3 DNA is TGTGCCAGCAGCCAAGTCTCGGCAGGGCACGGCTACACCTTC.

In this sample, this clone turned up once. The chain has TRBV6-5 and TRBJ1-2; the D gene is possibly TRBD1 (6 bases). The CDR3 has 12 amino acids. The germline V gene has CDR1 MNHEY and CDR2 SVGAGI. The V and J ends lost 6 bases and 4 bases respectively, with 9 bases between them. The CDR3 here is CASSPGAYGYTF. DNA of the CDR3: TGTGCCAGCAGCCCGGGGGCCTATGGCTACACCTTC.

This chain joins TRBV5-1 and TRBJ1-1; D is possibly TRBD1 (5 bases). The CDR3 extends over 14 amino acids. CDR1 is SGHRS, CDR2 YFSETQ, per germline. Trimming cost V 0 bases and J 5 bases, with 11 bases left between them. The CDR3 loop is CASSLEAGLTEAFF. The CDR3 DNA is TGCGCCAGCAGCTTGGAGGCAGGGTTGACTGAAGCTTTCTTT.

This clone has only one observation. This chain connects TRBV5-1 to TRBJ1-6; no reliable D call. The CDR3 is 15 amino acids. The germline gives CDR1 SGHRS, CDR2 YFSETQ. V was trimmed by 4 bases and J by 7 bases, leaving 15 bases between them. CDR3 sequence: CASSDEGRLNSPLHF. CDR3 DNA sequence: TGCGCCAGCAGCGACGAGGGCAGATTAAATTCACCCCTCCACTTT.

The rearrangement links TRBV11-2 to TRBJ2-2; D call uncertain. Per germline, CDR1 SGHAT and CDR2 FQNNGV. V was trimmed by 5 bases and J by 10 bases, leaving 5 bases between them. The length of the CDR3 is 10 residues. The CDR3 DNA follows: TGTGCCAGCAGCCAGGTGGAGCTGTTTTTT. This sequence encodes CASSQVELFF.

The rearrangement joins TRBV9 to TRBJ2-2; TRBD2 agrees at 11 bases. From germline, CDR1 is SGDLS and CDR2 YYNGEE. The length of the CDR3 is 17 residues. The V gene end was trimmed by 0 bases and the J gene end by 6 bases; junction bases not matched to a gene: 7. The CDR3 bases are TGTGCCAGCAGCGTAGGGCTAGCGGGGGGAGCGGCCGGGGAGCTGTTTTTT. It yields the protein CASSVGLAGGAAGELFF. The whole variable domain, remainder taken from reference TRBV9 and TRBJ2-2, is DSGVTQTPKHLITATGQRVTLRCSPRSGDLSVYWYQQSLDQGLQFLIQYYNGEERAKGNILERFSAQQFPDLHSELNLSSLELGDSALYFCASSVGLAGGAAGELFFGEGSRLTVL.

This clone was observed once. The genes are TRBV4-2 and TRBJ2-5; a weak D match, TRBD2 (5 bases). Looked up from germline, CDR1 is LGHNA and CDR2 is YNFKEQ. The ends were cut back, 4 bases at V and 5 bases at J, with 11 bases in the middle. The CDR3 has 13 amino acids. In DNA form, the CDR3 reads TGTGCCAGCAGCCCTTCGGGCGGGGAGACCCAGTACTTC. Translated: CASSPSGGETQYF.

This clone appeared once. V gene TRBV6-5 combines with J gene TRBJ2-1; possibly TRBD2 for D (5 bases). CDR3 size: 13 residues. CDR1 MNHEY and CDR2 SVGAGI come from the germline V gene. Trimming removed 7 bases at V and 10 bases at J, with 17 bases between. The CDR3 sequence: CASNEAALGEQFF. The CDR3 coding sequence is TGTGCCAGCAACGAAGCGGCCCTAGGCGAGCAGTTCTTC.

This chain joins TRBV4-1 and TRBJ2-3; TRBD2 matches at 8 bases. The V segment lost 6 bases and the J segment 1 base; nucleotides outside the gene matches: 3. This CDR3 comprises 14 residues. Per germline, CDR1 MGHRA and CDR2 YSYEKL. In DNA form, the CDR3 reads TGCGCCAGCAGTATTAGCGGGGGCACAGATACGCAGTATTTT. It is translated as CASSISGGTDTQYF.

The chain recombines TRBV25-1 with TRBJ2-5; 10 bases align to TRBD2. J gave up 1 base and V 3 bases, and 5 bases lay outside the gene matches. The CDR3 is 16 residues long. Germline V gene data show CDR1 as MGHDK and CDR2 as SYGVNS. CDR3 nucleotides: TGTGCCAGCAGTGATGAACTAGCGGGAATCCAAGAGACCCAGTACTTC. Translated: CASSDELAGIQETQYF.

CDR3 loop: CASRPTGGEGEKLFF. CDR3 sequence (DNA): TGTGCCAGCAGACCCACGGGAGGGGAGGGTGAAAAACTGTTTTTT. The chain couples TRBV28 to TRBJ1-4; TRBD1 is a possible D gene (5 bases). The ends were cut back, 6 bases at V and 7 bases at J, with 18 bases in the middle. Germline V gene sequence: CDR1 MDHEN, CDR2 SYDVKM. There are 15 residues in the CDR3.

This rearrangement joins TRBV14 to TRBJ1-1; TRBD1 is a possible D gene (5 bases). From germline, CDR1 is SGHDN and CDR2 FVKESK. The length of the CDR3 is 15 residues. V gave up 0 bases and J gave up 4 bases, with 12 bases separating them. The CDR3 DNA follows: TGTGCCAGCAGCCAAGAGGTCGGGGCCAGCACTGAAGCTTTCTTT. It codes for CASSQEVGASTEAFF.